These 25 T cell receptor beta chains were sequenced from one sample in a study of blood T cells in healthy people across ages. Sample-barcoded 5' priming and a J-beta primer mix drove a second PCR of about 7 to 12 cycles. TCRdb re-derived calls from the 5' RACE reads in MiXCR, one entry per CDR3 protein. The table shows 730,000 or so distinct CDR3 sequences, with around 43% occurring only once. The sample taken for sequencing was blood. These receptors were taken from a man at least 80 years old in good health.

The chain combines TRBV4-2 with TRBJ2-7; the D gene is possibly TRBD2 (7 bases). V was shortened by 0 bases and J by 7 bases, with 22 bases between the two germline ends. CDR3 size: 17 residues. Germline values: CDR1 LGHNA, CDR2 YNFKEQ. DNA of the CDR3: TGTGCCAGCAGCCAAGAGGGCCGTCTGGGCGGGGGCACGGAGCAGTACTTC. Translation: CASSQEGRLGGGTEQYF.

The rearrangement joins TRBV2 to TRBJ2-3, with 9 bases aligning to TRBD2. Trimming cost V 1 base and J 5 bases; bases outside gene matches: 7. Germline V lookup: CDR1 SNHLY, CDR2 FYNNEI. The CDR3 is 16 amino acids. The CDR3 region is CASSEGAGGREDTQYF. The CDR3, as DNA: TGTGCCAGCAGTGAAGGGGCGGGGGGGCGTGAAGATACGCAGTATTTT.

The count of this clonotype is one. Here the CDR3 DNA reads TGCAGTGCTATTACTAGCGGACCCTACGAGCAGTACTTC. Its translation: CSAITSGPYEQYF. This sequence joins TRBV20-1 and TRBJ2-7, with TRBD2 identical over 8 bases. The CDR3 sequence is 13 residues long. V was clipped by 4 bases and J by 2 bases; unmatched bases: 4. Germline CDR1 and CDR2: DFQATT and SNEGSKA (reference sequence).

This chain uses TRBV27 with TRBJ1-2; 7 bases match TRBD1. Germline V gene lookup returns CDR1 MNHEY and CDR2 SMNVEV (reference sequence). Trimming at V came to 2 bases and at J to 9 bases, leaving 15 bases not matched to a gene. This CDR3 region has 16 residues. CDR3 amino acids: CASSLTGGGRGGSYTF. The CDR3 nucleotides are TGTGCCAGCAGTTTAACCGGCGGGGGCAGGGGGGGAAGCTACACCTTC.

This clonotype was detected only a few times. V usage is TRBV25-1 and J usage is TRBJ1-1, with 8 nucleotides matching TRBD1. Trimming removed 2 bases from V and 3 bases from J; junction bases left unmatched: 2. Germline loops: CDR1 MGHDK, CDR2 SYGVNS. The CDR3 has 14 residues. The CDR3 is CASSEDRGDTEAFF. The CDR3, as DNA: TGTGCCAGCAGTGAAGACAGGGGAGACACTGAAGCTTTCTTT. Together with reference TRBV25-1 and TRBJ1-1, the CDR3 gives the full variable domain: EADIYQTPRYLVIGTGKKITLECSQTMGHDKMYWYQQDPGMELHLIHYSYGVNSTEKGDLSSESTVSRIRTEHFPLTLESARPSHTSQYLCASSEDRGDTEAFFGQGTRLTVV.

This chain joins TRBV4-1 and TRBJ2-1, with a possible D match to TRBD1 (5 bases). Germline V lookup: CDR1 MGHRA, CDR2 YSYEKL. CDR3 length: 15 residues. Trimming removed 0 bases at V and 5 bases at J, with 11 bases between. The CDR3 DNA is TGCGCCAGCAGCCAAGAAGACAGAGACAACAATGAGCAGTTCTTC. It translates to CASSQEDRDNNEQFF.

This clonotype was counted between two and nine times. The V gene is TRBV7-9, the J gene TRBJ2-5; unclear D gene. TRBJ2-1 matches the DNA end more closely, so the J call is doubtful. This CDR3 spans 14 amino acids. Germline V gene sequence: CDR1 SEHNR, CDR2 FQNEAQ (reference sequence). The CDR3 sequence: CASSLGPNQETQFF. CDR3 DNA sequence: TGTGCCAGCAGCTTAGGGCCGAATCAAGAGACCCAGTTCTTC.

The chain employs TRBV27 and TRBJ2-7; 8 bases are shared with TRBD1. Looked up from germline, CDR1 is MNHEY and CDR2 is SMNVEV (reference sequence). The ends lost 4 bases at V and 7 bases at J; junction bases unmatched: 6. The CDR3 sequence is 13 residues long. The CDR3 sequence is CASSSGGLGEQYF. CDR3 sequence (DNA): TGTGCCAGCAGTTCAGGGGGCCTGGGGGAGCAGTACTTC.

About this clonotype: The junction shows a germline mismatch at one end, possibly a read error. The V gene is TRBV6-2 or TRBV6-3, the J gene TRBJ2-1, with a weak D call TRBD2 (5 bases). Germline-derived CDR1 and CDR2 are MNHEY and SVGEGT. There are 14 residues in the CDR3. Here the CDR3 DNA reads TGCGCCAGCAGTCAAGACTACCTCTCCTACGAGCAGTTCTTC. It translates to CASSQDYLSYEQFF.

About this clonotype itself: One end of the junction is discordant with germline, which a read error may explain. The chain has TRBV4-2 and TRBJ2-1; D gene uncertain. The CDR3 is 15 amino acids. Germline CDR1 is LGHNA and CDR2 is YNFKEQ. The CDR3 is CAGSQDSHSSNEQFF. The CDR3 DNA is TGTGCCGGCAGCCAAGATTCGCATAGTAGCAATGAGCAGTTCTTC.

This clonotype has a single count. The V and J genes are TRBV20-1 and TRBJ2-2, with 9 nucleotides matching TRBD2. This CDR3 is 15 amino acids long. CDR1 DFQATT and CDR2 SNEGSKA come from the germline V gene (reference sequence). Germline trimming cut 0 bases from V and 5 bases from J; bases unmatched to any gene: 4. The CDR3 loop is CSARDSGSGTGELFF. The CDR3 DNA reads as TGCAGTGCTAGAGATAGCGGGAGTGGGACCGGGGAGCTGTTTTTT.

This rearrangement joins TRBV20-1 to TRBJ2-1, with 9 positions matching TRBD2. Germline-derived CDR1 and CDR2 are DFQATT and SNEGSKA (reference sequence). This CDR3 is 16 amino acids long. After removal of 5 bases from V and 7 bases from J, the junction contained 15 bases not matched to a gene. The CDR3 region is CSAYPLGRRGGNEQFF. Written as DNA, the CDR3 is TGCAGTGCTTACCCGCTCGGCAGGCGGGGGGGTAATGAGCAGTTCTTC.

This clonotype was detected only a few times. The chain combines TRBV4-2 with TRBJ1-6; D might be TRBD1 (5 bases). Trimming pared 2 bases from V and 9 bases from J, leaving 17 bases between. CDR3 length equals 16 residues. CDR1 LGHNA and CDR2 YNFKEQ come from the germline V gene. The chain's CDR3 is CASSQRDLESLSPLHF. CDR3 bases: TGTGCCAGCAGCCAAAGGGACCTTGAAAGTCTTTCACCCCTCCACTTT.

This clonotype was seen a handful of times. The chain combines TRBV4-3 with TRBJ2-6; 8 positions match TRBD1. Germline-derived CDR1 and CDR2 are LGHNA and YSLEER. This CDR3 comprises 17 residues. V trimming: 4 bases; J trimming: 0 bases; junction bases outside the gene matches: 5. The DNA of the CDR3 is TGCGCCAGCAGCCCGGGACAGGTTGACTCTGGGGCCAACGTCCTGACTTTC. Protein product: CASSPGQVDSGANVLTF.

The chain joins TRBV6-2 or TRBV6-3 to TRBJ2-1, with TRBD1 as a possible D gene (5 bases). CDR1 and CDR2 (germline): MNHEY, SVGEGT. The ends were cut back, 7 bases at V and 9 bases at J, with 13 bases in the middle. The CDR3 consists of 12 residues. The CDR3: CASKPQGSEQFF. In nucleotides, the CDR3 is TGTGCCAGCAAACCTCAGGGAAGTGAGCAGTTCTTC.

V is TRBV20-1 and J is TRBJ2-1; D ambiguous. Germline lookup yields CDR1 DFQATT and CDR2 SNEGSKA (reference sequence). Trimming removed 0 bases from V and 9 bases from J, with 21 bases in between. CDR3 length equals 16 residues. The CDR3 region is CSAREGAQTFRGEQFF. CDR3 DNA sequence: TGCAGTGCTAGAGAAGGAGCACAAACATTCCGTGGTGAGCAGTTCTTC.

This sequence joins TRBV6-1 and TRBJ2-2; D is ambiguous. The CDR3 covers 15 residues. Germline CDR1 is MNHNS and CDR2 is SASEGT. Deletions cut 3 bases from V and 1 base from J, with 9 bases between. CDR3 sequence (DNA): TGTGCCAGCAGTGATATCCGGAGGAACACCGGGGAGCTGTTTTTT. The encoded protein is CASSDIRRNTGELFF.

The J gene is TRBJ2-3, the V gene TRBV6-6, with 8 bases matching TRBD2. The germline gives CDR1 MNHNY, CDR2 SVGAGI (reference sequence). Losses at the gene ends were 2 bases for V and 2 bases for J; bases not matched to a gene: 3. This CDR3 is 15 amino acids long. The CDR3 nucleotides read TGTGCCAGCAGTTACGCGCGGGGGGACACAGATACGCAGTATTTT. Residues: CASSYARGDTDTQYF.

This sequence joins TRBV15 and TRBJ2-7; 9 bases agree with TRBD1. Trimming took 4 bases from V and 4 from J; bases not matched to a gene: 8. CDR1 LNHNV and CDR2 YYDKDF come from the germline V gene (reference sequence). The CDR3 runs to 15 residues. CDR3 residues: CATSKPGTGLYEQYF. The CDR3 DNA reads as TGTGCCACCAGCAAACCCGGGACAGGGCTGTACGAGCAGTACTTC.

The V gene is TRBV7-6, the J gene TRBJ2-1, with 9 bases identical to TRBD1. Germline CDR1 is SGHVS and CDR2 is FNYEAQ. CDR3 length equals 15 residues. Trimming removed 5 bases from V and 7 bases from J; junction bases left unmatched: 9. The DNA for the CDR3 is TGTGCCAGCAGCCAGGGACAGGGAAAAGGAAATGAGCAGTTCTTC. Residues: CASSQGQGKGNEQFF.

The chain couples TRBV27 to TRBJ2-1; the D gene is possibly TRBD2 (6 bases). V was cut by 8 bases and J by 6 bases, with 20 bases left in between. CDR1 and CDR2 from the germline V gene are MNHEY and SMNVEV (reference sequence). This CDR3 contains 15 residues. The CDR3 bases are TGTGCCAGCGGTCAAGGGGCCCTGGGGGGCAATGAGCAGTTCTTC. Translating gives CASGQGALGGNEQFF.

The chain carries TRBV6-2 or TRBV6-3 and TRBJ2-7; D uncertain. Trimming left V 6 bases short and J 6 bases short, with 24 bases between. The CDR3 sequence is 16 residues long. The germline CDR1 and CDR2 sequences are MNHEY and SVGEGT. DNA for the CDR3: TGTGCCAGCAGCTCCCCCCCGTGGGCCGCCCCCCTCGAGCAGTACTTC. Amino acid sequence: CASSSPPWAAPLEQYF.

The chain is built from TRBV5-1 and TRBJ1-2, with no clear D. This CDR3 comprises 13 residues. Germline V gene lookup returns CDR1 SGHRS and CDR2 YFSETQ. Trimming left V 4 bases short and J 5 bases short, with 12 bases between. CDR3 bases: TGCGCCAGCAGCCCAGGAGGCGAATATGGCTACACCTTC. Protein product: CASSPGGEYGYTF.

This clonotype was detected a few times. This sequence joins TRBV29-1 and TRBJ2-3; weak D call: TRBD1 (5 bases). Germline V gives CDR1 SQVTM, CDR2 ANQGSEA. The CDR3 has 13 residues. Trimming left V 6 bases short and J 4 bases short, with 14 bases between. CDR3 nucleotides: TGCAGCGTCAAAACAGGCCAAGCAGATACGCAGTATTTT. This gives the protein CSVKTGQADTQYF.

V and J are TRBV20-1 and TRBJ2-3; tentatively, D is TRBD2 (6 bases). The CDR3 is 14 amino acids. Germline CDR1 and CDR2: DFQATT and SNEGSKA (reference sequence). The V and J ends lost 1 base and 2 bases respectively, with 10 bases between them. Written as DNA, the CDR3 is TGCAGTGCTAGAGTCCCGGGAGTCACAGATACGCAGTATTTT. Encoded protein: CSARVPGVTDTQYF.